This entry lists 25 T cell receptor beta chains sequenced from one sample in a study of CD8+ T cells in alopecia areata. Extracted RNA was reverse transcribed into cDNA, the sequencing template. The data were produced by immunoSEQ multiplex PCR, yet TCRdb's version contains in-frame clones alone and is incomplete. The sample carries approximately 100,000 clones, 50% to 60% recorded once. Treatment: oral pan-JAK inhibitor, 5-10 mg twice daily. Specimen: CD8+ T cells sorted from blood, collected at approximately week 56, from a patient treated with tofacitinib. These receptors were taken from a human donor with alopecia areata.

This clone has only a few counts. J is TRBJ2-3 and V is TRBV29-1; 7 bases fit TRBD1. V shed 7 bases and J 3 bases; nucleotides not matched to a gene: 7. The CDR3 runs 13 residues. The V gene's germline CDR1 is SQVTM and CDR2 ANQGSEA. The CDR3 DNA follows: TGCAGCGCGAGGACAGGCGTGACAGATACGCAGTATTTT. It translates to CSARTGVTDTQYF.

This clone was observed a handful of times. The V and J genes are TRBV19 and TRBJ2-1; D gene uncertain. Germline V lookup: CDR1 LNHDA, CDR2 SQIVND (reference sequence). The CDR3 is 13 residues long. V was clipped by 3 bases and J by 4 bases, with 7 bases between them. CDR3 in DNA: TGTGCCAGTAGTATTGTCGGGTACAATGAGCAGTTCTTC. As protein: CASSIVGYNEQFF.

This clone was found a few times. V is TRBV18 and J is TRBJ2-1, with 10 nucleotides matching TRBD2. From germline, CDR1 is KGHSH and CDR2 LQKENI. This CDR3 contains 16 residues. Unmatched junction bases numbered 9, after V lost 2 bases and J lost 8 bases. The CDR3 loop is CASSPSVLAGVDEQFF. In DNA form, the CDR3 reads TGTGCCAGCTCACCATCTGTCCTAGCGGGGGTGGATGAGCAGTTCTTC.

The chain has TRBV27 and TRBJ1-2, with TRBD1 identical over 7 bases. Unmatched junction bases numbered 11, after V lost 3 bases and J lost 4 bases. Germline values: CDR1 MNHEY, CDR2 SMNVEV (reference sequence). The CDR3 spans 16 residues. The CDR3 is CASSLGGGGGSYGYTF. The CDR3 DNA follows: TGTGCCAGCAGTTTGGGCGGAGGGGGCGGGAGCTATGGCTACACCTTC.

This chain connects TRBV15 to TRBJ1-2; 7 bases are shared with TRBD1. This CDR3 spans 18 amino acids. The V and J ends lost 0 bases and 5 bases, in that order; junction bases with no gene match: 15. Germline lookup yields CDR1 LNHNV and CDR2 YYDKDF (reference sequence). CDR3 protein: CATSRDPPTGSRDYGYTF. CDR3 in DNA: TGTGCCACCAGCAGAGATCCCCCGACAGGGAGTAGGGATTATGGCTACACCTTC.

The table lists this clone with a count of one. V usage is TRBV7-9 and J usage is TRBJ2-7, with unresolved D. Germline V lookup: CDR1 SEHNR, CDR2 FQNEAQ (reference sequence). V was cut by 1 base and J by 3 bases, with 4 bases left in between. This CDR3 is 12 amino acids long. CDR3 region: CASSLVVYEQYF. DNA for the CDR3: TGTGCCAGCAGCTTAGTGGTCTACGAGCAGTACTTC. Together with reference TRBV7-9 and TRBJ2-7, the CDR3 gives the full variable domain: DTGVSQNPRHKITKRGQNVTFRCDPISEHNRLYWYRQTLGQGPEFLTYFQNEAQLEKSRLLSDRFSAERPKGSFSTLEIQRTEQGDSAMYLCASSLVVYEQYFGPGTRLTVT.

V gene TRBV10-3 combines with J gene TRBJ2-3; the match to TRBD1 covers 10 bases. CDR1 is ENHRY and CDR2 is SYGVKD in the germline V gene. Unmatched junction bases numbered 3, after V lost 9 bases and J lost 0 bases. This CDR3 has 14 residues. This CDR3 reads CAMWTGGSTDTQYF. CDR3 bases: TGTGCCATGTGGACAGGGGGTAGCACAGATACGCAGTATTTT.

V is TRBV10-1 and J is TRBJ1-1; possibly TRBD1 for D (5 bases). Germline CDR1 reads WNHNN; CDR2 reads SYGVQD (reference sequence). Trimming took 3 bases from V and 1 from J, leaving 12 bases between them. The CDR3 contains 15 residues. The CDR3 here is CASSDFGDQNTEAFF. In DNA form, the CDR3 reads TGCGCCAGCAGTGATTTTGGGGACCAGAACACTGAAGCTTTCTTT.

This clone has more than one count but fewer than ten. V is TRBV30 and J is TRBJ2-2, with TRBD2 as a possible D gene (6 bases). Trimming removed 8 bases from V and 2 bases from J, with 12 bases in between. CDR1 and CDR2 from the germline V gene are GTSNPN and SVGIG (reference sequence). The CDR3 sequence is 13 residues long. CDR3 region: CAGAGTNTGELFF. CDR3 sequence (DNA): TGTGCCGGGGCCGGGACTAACACCGGGGAGCTGTTTTTT.

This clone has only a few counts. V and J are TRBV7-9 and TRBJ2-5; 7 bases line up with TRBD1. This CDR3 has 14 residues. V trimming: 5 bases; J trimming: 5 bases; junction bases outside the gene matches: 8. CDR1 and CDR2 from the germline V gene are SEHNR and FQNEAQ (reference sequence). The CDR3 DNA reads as TGTGCCAGCAGCAATGACAGGGTGAAGGAGACCCAGTACTTC. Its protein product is CASSNDRVKETQYF. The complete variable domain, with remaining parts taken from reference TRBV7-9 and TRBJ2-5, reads DTGVSQNPRHKITKRGQNVTFRCDPISEHNRLYWYRQTLGQGPEFLTYFQNEAQLEKSRLLSDRFSAERPKGSFSTLEIQRTEQGDSAMYLCASSNDRVKETQYFGPGTRLLVL.

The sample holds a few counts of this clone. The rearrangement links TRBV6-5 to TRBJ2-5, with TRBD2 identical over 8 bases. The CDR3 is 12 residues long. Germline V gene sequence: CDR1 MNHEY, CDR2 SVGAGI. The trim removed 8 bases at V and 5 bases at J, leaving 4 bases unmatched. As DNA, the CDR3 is TGTGCCAGCCGGACTAGCCTTGAGACCCAGTACTTC. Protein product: CASRTSLETQYF.

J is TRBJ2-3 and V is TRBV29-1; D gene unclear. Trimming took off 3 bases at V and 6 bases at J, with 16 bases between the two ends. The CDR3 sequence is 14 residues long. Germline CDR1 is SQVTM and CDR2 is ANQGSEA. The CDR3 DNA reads TGCAGCGTTGAGTGGGCCCCGCGTTCGGATACGCAGTATTTT. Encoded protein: CSVEWAPRSDTQYF.

CDR3 coding DNA: TGCGCCAGCAGCTTGAATGCCTATGGCTACACCTTC. Translating gives CASSLNAYGYTF. The chain is built from TRBV5-1 and TRBJ1-2; D uncertain. The length of the CDR3 is 12 residues. V gave up 1 base and J gave up 4 bases, with 5 bases separating them. Germline CDR1 reads SGHRS; CDR2 reads YFSETQ.

CDR3 protein: CASSYGGRAYNEQFF. The CDR3 DNA follows: TGTGCCAGCAGTTACGGCGGGAGAGCCTACAATGAGCAGTTCTTC. The rearrangement uses TRBV6-5 and TRBJ2-1, with 7 positions matching TRBD2. With V trimmed by 2 bases and J by 2 bases, 3 bases remained unmatched. Germline V gene data show CDR1 as MNHEY and CDR2 as SVGAGI. This CDR3 region has 15 residues.

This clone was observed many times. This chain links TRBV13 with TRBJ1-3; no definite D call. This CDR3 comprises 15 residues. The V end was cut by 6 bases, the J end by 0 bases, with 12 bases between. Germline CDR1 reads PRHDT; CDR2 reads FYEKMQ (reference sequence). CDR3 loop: CASRGALGSGNTIYF. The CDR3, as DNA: TGTGCCAGCAGGGGAGCGCTCGGCTCTGGAAACACCATATATTTT.

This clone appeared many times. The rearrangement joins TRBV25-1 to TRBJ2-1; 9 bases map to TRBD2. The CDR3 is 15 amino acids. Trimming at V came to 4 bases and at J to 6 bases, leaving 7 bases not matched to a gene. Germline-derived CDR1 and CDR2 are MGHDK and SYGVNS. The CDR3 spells CASSGGGAGSNEQFF. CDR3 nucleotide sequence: TGTGCCAGCAGTGGCGGGGGGGCCGGGTCCAATGAGCAGTTCTTC.

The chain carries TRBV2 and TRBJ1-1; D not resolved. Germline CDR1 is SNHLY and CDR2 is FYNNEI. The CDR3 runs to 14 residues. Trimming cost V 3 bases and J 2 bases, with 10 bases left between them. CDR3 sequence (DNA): TGTGCCAGCAGTGAGGTCGGGCAAAACACTGAAGCTTTCTTT. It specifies CASSEVGQNTEAFF.

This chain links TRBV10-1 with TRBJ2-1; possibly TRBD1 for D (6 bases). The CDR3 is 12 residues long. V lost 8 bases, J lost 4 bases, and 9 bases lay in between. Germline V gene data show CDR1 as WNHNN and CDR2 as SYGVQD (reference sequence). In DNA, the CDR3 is TGCGCCAGCGGCAGGGGTTACAATGAGCAGTTCTTC. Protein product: CASGRGYNEQFF.

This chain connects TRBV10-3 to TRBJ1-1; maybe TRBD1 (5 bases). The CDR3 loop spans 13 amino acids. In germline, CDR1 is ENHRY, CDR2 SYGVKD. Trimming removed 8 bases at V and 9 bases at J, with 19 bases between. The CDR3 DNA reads TGTGCCATCGGTTTCAGCCTCAGGGTTAAAGCTTTCTTT. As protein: CAIGFSLRVKAFF.

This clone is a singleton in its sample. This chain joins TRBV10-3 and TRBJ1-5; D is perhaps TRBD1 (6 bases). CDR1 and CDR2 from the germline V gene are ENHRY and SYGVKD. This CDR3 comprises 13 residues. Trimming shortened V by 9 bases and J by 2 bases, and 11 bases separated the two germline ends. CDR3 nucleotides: TGTGCCATATCTCCAGGGGGCAATCAGCCCCAGCATTTT. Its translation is CAISPGGNQPQHF.

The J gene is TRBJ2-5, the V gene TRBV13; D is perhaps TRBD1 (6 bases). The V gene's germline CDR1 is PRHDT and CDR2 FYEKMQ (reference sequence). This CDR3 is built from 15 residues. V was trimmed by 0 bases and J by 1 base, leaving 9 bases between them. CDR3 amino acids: CASSLGQGAQETQYF. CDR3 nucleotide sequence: TGTGCCAGCAGCTTAGGACAGGGTGCCCAAGAGACCCAGTACTTC.

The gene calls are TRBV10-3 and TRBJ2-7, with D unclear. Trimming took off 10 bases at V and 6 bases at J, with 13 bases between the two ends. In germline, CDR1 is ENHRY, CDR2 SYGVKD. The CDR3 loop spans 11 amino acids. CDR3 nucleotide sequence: TGTGCCACCCGTTCGGGCCGCGAGCAGTACTTC. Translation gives CATRSGREQYF.

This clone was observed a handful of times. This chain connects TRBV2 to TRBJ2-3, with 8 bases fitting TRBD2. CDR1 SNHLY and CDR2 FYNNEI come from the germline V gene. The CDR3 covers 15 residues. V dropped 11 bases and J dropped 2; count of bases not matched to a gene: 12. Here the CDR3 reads CAHSGERGITDTQYF. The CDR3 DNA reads TGTGCCCACAGCGGTGAGCGGGGGATCACAGATACGCAGTATTTT.

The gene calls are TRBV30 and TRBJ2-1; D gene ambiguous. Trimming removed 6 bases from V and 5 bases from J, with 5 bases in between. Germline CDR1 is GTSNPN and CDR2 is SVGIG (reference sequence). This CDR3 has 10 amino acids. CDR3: CACLHNEQFF. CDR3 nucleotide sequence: TGTGCCTGCCTCCACAATGAGCAGTTCTTC.

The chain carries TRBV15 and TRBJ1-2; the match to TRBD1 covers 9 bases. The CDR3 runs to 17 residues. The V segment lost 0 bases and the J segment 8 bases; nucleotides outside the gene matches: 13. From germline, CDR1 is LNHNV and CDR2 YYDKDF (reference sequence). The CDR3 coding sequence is TGTGCCACCAGCAGAGAGATCGGTCGGGGACAGGGTTTAGGCTACACCTTC. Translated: CATSREIGRGQGLGYTF.